Shown below are 19 T cell receptor beta chains from a single sample sequenced in a study of T cell repertoires in cytomegalovirus infection. TCRdb analysed the reads with MiXCR anew, one entry per CDR3 protein. Of hundreds of thousands of distinct CDR3 sequences listed, around a third are singletons. The antigens of these receptors remain unknown. Sequencing was performed on cultured PBMCs, taken from culture after CMV antigen stimulation. All receptors derive from a human donor in good health (CMV status not recorded). Some clones in this sample may be carry-over from other donors' samples.

This clonotype came up a few times. V usage is TRBV19 and J usage is TRBJ1-2; 9 bases align to TRBD1. V lost 9 bases to trimming and J lost 0 bases; unmatched junction nucleotides: 14. The germline CDR1 and CDR2 sequences are LNHDA and SQIVND (reference sequence). This CDR3 has 17 residues. As DNA, the CDR3 is TGTGCCAGCCGAGGAGGACAGGGGTCCTATACTAACTATGGCTACACCTTC. Protein: CASRGGQGSYTNYGYTF.

This clonotype was picked up a small number of times. The V gene is TRBV19, the J gene TRBJ2-1; D is unresolved. V shed 3 bases and J shed 10 bases, with 13 bases lying between them. This CDR3 comprises 13 residues. Germline CDR1 is LNHDA and CDR2 is SQIVND (reference sequence). The CDR3 region has the DNA TGTGCCAGTAGTATTGTGGCGTTTAGGGAGCAGTTCTTC. Its translation: CASSIVAFREQFF.

The gene calls are TRBV12-5 and TRBJ2-2; 8 bases map to TRBD2. The germline V gene encodes CDR1 LGHNT and CDR2 FRNRAP. J was trimmed by 8 bases and V by 7 bases; bases with no gene match: 12. This CDR3 has 15 amino acids. The CDR3 region is CASVPREGGVGELFF. The DNA of the CDR3 is TGTGCTAGTGTTCCCCGGGAGGGCGGGGTTGGGGAGCTGTTTTTT.

The chain recombines TRBV20-1 with TRBJ1-4; TRBD1 agrees at 10 bases. CDR1 is DFQATT, CDR2 SNEGSKA, per germline (reference sequence). The CDR3 consists of 14 residues. Germline trimming cut 1 base from V and 8 bases from J; bases unmatched to any gene: 4. The chain's CDR3 is CSARGTGGGEKLFF. The CDR3 nucleotides are TGCAGTGCTAGAGGGACAGGGGGAGGGGAAAAACTGTTTTTT.

In this sample, this clonotype turned up a few times. The chain couples TRBV28 to TRBJ2-5; no definite D call. CDR3 length equals 16 residues. V shed 5 bases and J shed 5 bases, with 21 bases lying between them. From germline, CDR1 is MDHEN and CDR2 SYDVKM. The DNA of the CDR3 is TGTGCCAGCAGTGAAAGCCGGGCCTACCCTCGTGAGACCCAGTACTTC. Translated, it gives CASSESRAYPRETQYF.

The chain has TRBV20-1 and TRBJ2-3; TRBD2 matches 12 bases. Germline-derived CDR1 and CDR2 are DFQATT and SNEGSKA (reference sequence). CDR3 length: 15 amino acids. The J segment lost 11 bases and the V segment lost 3 bases, leaving 12 bases of the junction unmatched. The CDR3 loop is CSASRGLAGPVRQYF. CDR3 DNA sequence: TGCAGTGCTAGCCGGGGACTAGCGGGCCCAGTCAGGCAGTATTTT.

This clonotype was seen only a few times. V usage is TRBV7-6 and J usage is TRBJ2-7, with 8 bases lining up with TRBD2. The germline V gene encodes CDR1 SGHVS and CDR2 FNYEAQ. V trimming: 3 bases; J trimming: 7 bases; junction bases outside the gene matches: 5. The CDR3 has 13 residues. CDR3 nucleotide sequence: TGTGCCAGCAGCTTTAACGGGGGGGGAGAGCAGTACTTC. Encoded protein: CASSFNGGGEQYF.

This chain joins TRBV28 and TRBJ1-1, with D perhaps TRBD1 (6 bases). Trimming removed 4 bases from V and 4 bases from J, with 16 bases in between. This CDR3 has 15 residues. The germline V gene encodes CDR1 MDHEN and CDR2 SYDVKM. CDR3 sequence: CASSSPTGWGTEAFF. The CDR3 DNA reads as TGTGCCAGCAGTTCCCCGACAGGCTGGGGCACTGAAGCTTTCTTT.

This clonotype was found a few times. The V gene is TRBV20-1, the J gene TRBJ2-3; the D is unclear. This CDR3 region has 14 residues. V was cut by 0 bases and J by 1 base, with 8 bases left in between. CDR1 is DFQATT, CDR2 SNEGSKA, per germline (reference sequence). The CDR3: CSARDSAGTDTQYF. Here the CDR3 DNA reads TGCAGTGCTAGAGATTCGGCCGGCACAGATACGCAGTATTTT.

This chain connects TRBV7-9 to TRBJ1-2; maybe TRBD1 (6 bases). Germline loops: CDR1 SEHNR, CDR2 FQNEAQ (reference sequence). V lost 0 bases and J 4 bases, leaving 12 bases between the germline ends. CDR3 size: 15 residues. CDR3 sequence reads: CASSLADGTLYGYTF. CDR3 coding DNA: TGTGCCAGCAGCTTAGCGGACGGGACACTCTATGGCTACACCTTC.

This clonotype appeared a few times. In nucleotides, the CDR3 is TGTGCCACCAGCAGCCCTCACAGGGGGCAGGGCCGGGTACTAGGTTCAGGGAATGAGCAGTTCTTC. The encoded protein is CATSSPHRGQGRVLGSGNEQFF. The genes are TRBV15 and TRBJ2-1; TRBD1 matches 9 bases. The J segment lost 7 bases and the V segment lost 3 bases, leaving 28 bases of the junction unmatched. There are 22 residues in the CDR3. Germline V gives CDR1 LNHNV, CDR2 YYDKDF (reference sequence).

The chain is built from TRBV6-1 and TRBJ1-1; unclear D gene. Looked up from germline, CDR1 is MNHNS and CDR2 is SASEGT. This CDR3 has 13 residues. V was pared by 6 bases and J by 10 bases, with 18 bases between. Written as DNA, the CDR3 is TGTGCCAGCAGAAGCCTTATCGACATAGTAGCTTTCTTT. Translated, it gives CASRSLIDIVAFF.

This clonotype was detected a few times. The V call is TRBV11-2, the J call TRBJ1-2; D uncertain. This CDR3 is 15 amino acids long. Trimming stripped 0 bases from V and 5 bases from J, with 13 bases between. Germline V gives CDR1 SGHAT, CDR2 FQNNGV. The CDR3 region has the DNA TGTGCCAGCAGCTTAGATCCCGATTTTTTGTATGGCTACACCTTC. Protein product: CASSLDPDFLYGYTF.

The rearrangement uses TRBV4-3 and TRBJ2-7; the match to TRBD1 covers 8 bases. The CDR3 has 16 residues. CDR1 is LGHNA and CDR2 is YSLEER in the germline V gene. The V gene end was trimmed by 1 base and the J gene end by 3 bases; junction bases not matched to a gene: 8. The CDR3 loop is CASSQGPTGAGYEQYF. Written as DNA, the CDR3 is TGCGCCAGCAGCCAAGGTCCGACAGGGGCGGGCTACGAGCAGTACTTC.

This clonotype was found many times. V usage is TRBV7-8 and J usage is TRBJ2-7; 8 nucleotides align to TRBD2. Germline V gene sequence: CDR1 SGHVS, CDR2 FQNEAQ. J lost 5 bases, V lost 2 bases, and 17 bases had no gene match. The CDR3 has 18 residues. In DNA, the CDR3 is TGTGCCAGCAGCTTACGGCGCGGGAGGCTACCTTGGGGGAACGAGCAGTACTTC. It codes for CASSLRRGRLPWGNEQYF.

This clonotype appeared many times. The chain is built from TRBV7-2 and TRBJ2-1; no definite D call. Trimming took off 5 bases at V and 3 bases at J, with 11 bases between the two ends. This CDR3 has 14 residues. Germline values: CDR1 SGHTA, CDR2 FQGNSA. CDR3 coding DNA: TGTGCCAGCAGCCCTAGACAAAACTACAATGAGCAGTTCTTC. Protein sequence: CASSPRQNYNEQFF.

This clonotype came up a few times. The chain recombines TRBV12-3 or TRBV12-4 with TRBJ2-7, with TRBD2 as a possible D gene (6 bases). The CDR3 runs to 12 residues. V lost 7 bases and J lost 4, with 11 bases in between. CDR3 sequence: CASMSGRYEQYF. The CDR3, as DNA: TGTGCCAGCATGAGCGGGCGGTACGAGCAGTACTTC.

The chain has TRBV12-3 or TRBV12-4 and TRBJ2-1; D not resolved. This CDR3 has 12 amino acids. Deletions cut 4 bases from V and 8 bases from J, with 9 bases between. CDR3 sequence reads: CASSSVSYEQFF. CDR3 coding DNA: TGTGCCAGCAGTTCCGTTTCGTATGAGCAGTTCTTC.

The chain uses TRBV12-3 or TRBV12-4 and TRBJ1-5; D is unclear. The CDR3 is 20 residues long. The V end lost 3 bases, the J end lost 0 bases, and 24 bases lay between the germline ends. CDR3 amino acids: CASSFASEIHPIYSNQPQHF. Here the CDR3 DNA reads TGTGCCAGCAGTTTCGCGTCGGAGATTCACCCGATTTATAGCAATCAGCCCCAGCATTTT.